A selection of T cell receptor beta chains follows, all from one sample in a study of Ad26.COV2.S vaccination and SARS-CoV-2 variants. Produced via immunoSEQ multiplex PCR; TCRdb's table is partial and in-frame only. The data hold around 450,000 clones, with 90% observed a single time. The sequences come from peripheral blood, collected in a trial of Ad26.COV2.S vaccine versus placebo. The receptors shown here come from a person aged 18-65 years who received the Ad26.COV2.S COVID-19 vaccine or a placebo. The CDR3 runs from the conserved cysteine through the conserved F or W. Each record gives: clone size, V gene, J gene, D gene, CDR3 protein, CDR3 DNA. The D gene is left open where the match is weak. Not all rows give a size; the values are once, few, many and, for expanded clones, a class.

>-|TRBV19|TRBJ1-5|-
CASAYGQYSNQPQHF
TGTGCCAGTGCCTACGGACAGTATAGCAATCAGCCCCAGCATTTT
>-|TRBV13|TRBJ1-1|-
CASSKLQVENTEAFF
TGTGCCAGCAGCAAGCTGCAGGTTGAGAACACTGAAGCTTTCTTT
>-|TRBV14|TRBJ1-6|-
CASSPLGRGVFNSPLHF
TGTGCCAGCAGCCCTTTGGGCAGGGGCGTTTTTAATTCACCCCTCCACTTT
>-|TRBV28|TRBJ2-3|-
CASRANTDTQYF
TGTGCCAGCAGAGCTAACACAGATACGCAGTATTTT
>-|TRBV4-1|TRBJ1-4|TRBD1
CASTPGQGAGANEKLFF
TGCGCCAGCACCCCGGGACAGGGGGCCGGAGCTAATGAAAAACTGTTTTTT
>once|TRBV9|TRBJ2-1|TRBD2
CASSVGTSGTNYNEQFF
TGTGCCAGCAGCGTAGGGACTAGCGGGACTAACTACAATGAGCAGTTCTTC
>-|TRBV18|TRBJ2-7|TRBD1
CASSTAGTGGNEQYF
TGTGCCAGCTCGACCGCCGGGACAGGGGGCAACGAGCAGTACTTC
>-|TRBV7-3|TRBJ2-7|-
CASSLGWGYEQYF
TGTGCCAGCAGCCTCGGCTGGGGCTACGAGCAGTACTTC
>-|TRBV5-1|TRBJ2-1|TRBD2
CASSLTAGGSNEQFF
TGCGCCAGCAGCTTGACTGCGGGAGGATCAAATGAGCAGTTCTTC
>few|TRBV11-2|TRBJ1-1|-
CASSIKDSTEAFF
TGTGCCAGCAGCATTAAGGATAGCACTGAAGCTTTCTTT
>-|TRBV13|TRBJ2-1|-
CASSRLADPYNNEQFF
TGTGCCAGCAGCAGATTAGCGGACCCGTATAACAATGAGCAGTTCTTC
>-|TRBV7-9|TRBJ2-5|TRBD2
CASSNGQGTSGRFQETQYF
TGTGCCAGCAGCAATGGACAGGGGACTAGCGGGAGGTTCCAAGAGACCCAGTACTTC
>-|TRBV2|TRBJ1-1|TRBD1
CASSSQGALNTEAFF
TGTGCCAGCTCATCGCAGGGGGCCTTAAACACTGAAGCTTTCTTT
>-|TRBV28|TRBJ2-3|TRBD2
CASRTPTSGRAADTQYF
TGTGCCAGCAGGACACCTACTAGCGGGAGGGCCGCAGATACGCAGTATTTT
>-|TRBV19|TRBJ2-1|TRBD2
CATTRSGSLGEQFF
TGTGCCACCACCCGAAGCGGGAGTCTCGGTGAGCAGTTCTTC
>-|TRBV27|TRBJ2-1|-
CAAGASYNEQFF
TGTGCCGCCGGAGCTTCCTACAATGAGCAGTTCTTC
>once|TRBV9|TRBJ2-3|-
CASSVGGAVTDTQYF
TGTGCCAGCAGCGTAGGTGGTGCGGTCACAGATACGCAGTATTTT
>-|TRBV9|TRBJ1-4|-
CASSVGRDEFNEKLFF
TGTGCCAGCAGTGTGGGGCGGGACGAGTTTAATGAAAAACTGTTTTTT
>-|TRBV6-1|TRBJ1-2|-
CASSEAGGHTF
TGTGCCAGCAGTGAAGCGGGGGGGCACACCTTC
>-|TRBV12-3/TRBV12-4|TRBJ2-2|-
CASSLQGIGELFF
TGTGCCAGCAGTTTACAGGGGATCGGGGAGCTGTTTTTT
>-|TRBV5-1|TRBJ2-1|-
CASRAESYNEQFF
TGCGCCAGCAGGGCGGAGTCCTACAATGAGCAGTTCTTC
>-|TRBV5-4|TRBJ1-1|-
CASSLELMNTEAFF
TGTGCCAGCAGCTTGGAGCTAATGAACACTGAAGCTTTCTTT
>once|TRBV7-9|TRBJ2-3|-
CASSFGGNPTDTQYF
TGTGCCAGCAGCTTTGGCGGGAACCCCACAGATACGCAGTATTTT
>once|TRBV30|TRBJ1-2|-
CAWSVFPPRMAGGYTF
TGTGCCTGGAGTGTATTCCCCCCTCGTATGGCTGGGGGCTACACCTTC
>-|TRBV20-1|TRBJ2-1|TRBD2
CSASRTSGRADEQFF
TGCAGTGCTAGTCGTACTAGCGGGAGGGCAGATGAGCAGTTCTTC
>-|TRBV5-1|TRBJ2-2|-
CASSINTGELFF
TGCGCCAGCAGCATCAACACCGGGGAGCTGTTTTTT
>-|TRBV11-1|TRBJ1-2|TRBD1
CASSTRTGEGGYTF
TGTGCCAGCAGCACTCGGACAGGGGAAGGTGGCTACACCTTC
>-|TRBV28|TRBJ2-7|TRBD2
CASSQIISGRRGFEQYF
TGTGCCAGCAGCCAAATAATAAGCGGGAGGAGGGGATTCGAGCAGTACTTC
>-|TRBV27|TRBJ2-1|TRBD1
CASSYLLTGANGNEQFF
TGTGCCAGCAGTTACCTATTGACAGGGGCAAACGGTAATGAGCAGTTCTTC